The 9 T cell receptor beta chains in this list originate from one sample, sequenced in a study of OX40 agonist ivuxolimab in advanced cancers. Clones were read by immunoSEQ multiplex PCR, and TCRdb kept only the in-frame ones, dropping some. In the table there are roughly 95,000 clones, 70% to 90% of which are singletons. The source material was CD4+ or CD8+ T cells sorted from blood, sampled in a trial of the OX40 agonist ivuxolimab. Receptors originate from an adult with an advanced solid tumor such as melanoma, head and neck, liver or kidney cancer.

Note on this clone: A junction boundary mismatches the germline segment, possibly from a read error. J is TRBJ2-1 and V is TRBV14; D call uncertain. The CDR3 spans 12 residues. Per germline, CDR1 SGHDN and CDR2 FVKESK. The CDR3 DNA sequence: TGTGCCAGCAGCCCCGGGTCCCTTCAAAGGATCTTC. Translated, it gives CASSPGSLQRIF.

This clone was seen a handful of times. V gene TRBV6-1 combines with J gene TRBJ2-5; perhaps TRBD2 as D (6 bases). CDR3 length: 15 amino acids. The germline CDR1 and CDR2 sequences are MNHNS and SASEGT. Trimming took 6 bases from V and 4 from J, leaving 18 bases between them. The CDR3 DNA sequence: TGTGCCAGCAGGGCCGGGAGCACTTTAGGAGAGACCCAGTACTTC. Protein sequence: CASRAGSTLGETQYF.

The J gene is TRBJ2-1, the V gene TRBV28, with D perhaps being TRBD1 or TRBD2 (5 bases each). Germline V gene data show CDR1 as MDHEN and CDR2 as SYDVKM. The CDR3 contains 12 residues. Trimming took off 3 bases at V and 12 bases at J, with 12 bases between the two ends. The CDR3 here is CASSFPMRGQFF. The CDR3, as DNA: TGTGCCAGCAGTTTCCCCATGAGGGGGCAGTTCTTC.

The chain links TRBV18 to TRBJ2-3; D remains unclear. Germline V lookup: CDR1 KGHSH, CDR2 LQKENI. The V gene lost 3 bases and the J gene lost 10 bases, with 8 bases spanning the gap. The CDR3 is 11 residues long. The CDR3 loop reads CASSPDISQYF. The CDR3 bases are TGTGCCAGCTCACCCGATATTTCGCAGTATTTT.

DNA of the CDR3: TGTGCCAGTAGTATCGGTCGCTTATTGGTCCGGGATGAGCAGTTCTTC. Translating gives CASSIGRLLVRDEQFF. The chain joins TRBV19 to TRBJ2-1, with D uncertain. The CDR3 is made up of 16 amino acids. Trimming pared 3 bases from V and 8 bases from J, leaving 20 bases between. CDR1 LNHDA and CDR2 SQIVND come from the germline V gene (reference sequence).

The chain couples TRBV2 to TRBJ2-5, with 7 bases fitting TRBD2. The germline CDR1 and CDR2 sequences are SNHLY and FYNNEI. The CDR3 consists of 15 residues. V dropped 2 bases and J dropped 1; count of bases not matched to a gene: 4. The chain's CDR3 is CASSELGGIQETQYF. CDR3 DNA sequence: TGTGCCAGCAGTGAATTGGGGGGGATCCAAGAGACCCAGTACTTC. Together with reference TRBV2 and TRBJ2-5, the CDR3 gives the full variable domain: EPEVTQTPSHQVTQMGQEVILRCVPISNHLYFYWYRQILGQKVEFLVSFYNNEISEKSEIFDDQFSVERPDGSNFTLKIRSTKLEDSAMYFCASSELGGIQETQYFGPGTRLLVL.

The V and J genes are TRBV11-1 and TRBJ2-1, with 8 positions matching TRBD2. Germline CDR1 is SGHAT and CDR2 is FQDESV (reference sequence). The CDR3 sequence is 13 residues long. V shed 11 bases and J 8 bases; nucleotides not matched to a gene: 11. The CDR3 bases are TGTGCCTCGGGGGGGACCCTAGGCGATGAGCAGTTCTTC. It is translated as CASGGTLGDEQFF. The full variable domain, with the rest looked up from reference TRBV11-1 and TRBJ2-1, is EAEVAQSPRYKITEKSQAVAFWCDPISGHATLYWYRQILGQGPELLVQFQDESVVDDSQLPKDRFSAERLKGVDSTLKIQPAELGDSAMYLCASGGTLGDEQFFGPGTRLTVL.

The chain carries TRBV5-4 and TRBJ2-1, with D tentatively TRBD1 (5 bases). V was clipped by 3 bases and J by 9 bases, with 10 bases between them. CDR1 is SGHNT, CDR2 YYREEE, per germline (reference sequence). This CDR3 is 12 amino acids long. Written as DNA, the CDR3 is TGTGCCAGCAGCTCGACAGTTGGTGAGCAGTTCTTC. Protein: CASSSTVGEQFF.

This chain links TRBV13 with TRBJ2-1; 10 bases agree with TRBD2. Germline trimming cut 5 bases from V and 0 bases from J; bases unmatched to any gene: 4. The CDR3 sequence is 16 residues long. Germline-derived CDR1 and CDR2 are PRHDT and FYEKMQ (reference sequence). The CDR3 nucleotides are TGTGCCAGCAGCCCCAGGACTAGCGGCTCCTACAATGAGCAGTTCTTC. This gives the protein CASSPRTSGSYNEQFF.